This entry lists 26 T cell receptor beta chains sequenced from one sample in a study of blood T cell repertoires in COVID-19. Some clones are missing from TCRdb's copy, which holds only in-frame ones; the method was immunoSEQ multiplex PCR. The repertoire holds roughly 70,000 clones, with nearly 90% as singletons. The material sequenced was peripheral blood. These receptors were obtained from a man in his 70s with acute or convalescent COVID-19.

The chain uses TRBV11-2 and TRBJ1-2; D is possibly TRBD1 (6 bases). CDR3 length equals 13 residues. Trimming left V 5 bases short and J 8 bases short, with 15 bases between. Germline V gene data show CDR1 as SGHAT and CDR2 as FQNNGV. CDR3 sequence: CASSPRGAQGYTF. The CDR3 region has the DNA TGTGCCAGCAGCCCCCGGGGGGCGCAGGGCTACACCTTC.

This chain joins TRBV18 and TRBJ1-2; no definite D call. The CDR3 spans 14 residues. Between the trimmed V and J ends, which lost 3 bases and 4 bases, there was a span of 12 bases. Germline V gene lookup returns CDR1 KGHSH and CDR2 LQKENI. DNA for the CDR3: TGTGCCAGCTCACCCGAGGGTTTGATCTATGGCTACACCTTC. Its protein product is CASSPEGLIYGYTF.

The CDR3 DNA reads as TGTGCCAGCAGCTTAGGGGGCGGGGAGTTTGAAAAACTGTTTTTT. Its translation is CASSLGGGEFEKLFF. This sequence joins TRBV7-6 and TRBJ1-4; D might be TRBD1 (5 bases). Trimming removed 1 base at V and 7 bases at J, with 13 bases between. Germline assignment: CDR1 SGHVS and CDR2 FNYEAQ. The CDR3 contains 15 residues.

The V and J genes are TRBV4-1 and TRBJ2-5; TRBD1 is a possible D gene (5 bases). In germline, CDR1 is MGHRA, CDR2 YSYEKL. The CDR3 totals 15 residues. V lost 3 bases to trimming and J lost 1 base, with 12 bases between them. CDR3 in DNA: TGCGCCAGCAGCCAGAACACAGGCAGCCAAGAGACCCAGTACTTC. Translation gives CASSQNTGSQETQYF.

This clone has a single count. The rearrangement uses TRBV6-1 and TRBJ1-6; 10 positions agree with TRBD1. The germline gives CDR1 MNHNS, CDR2 SASEGT. The trim removed 4 bases at V and 8 bases at J, leaving 11 bases unmatched. This CDR3 is built from 17 residues. The CDR3 DNA reads as TGTGCCAGCAGTGGCGACAGGGGGCGAAGACGCGATTCACCCCTCCACTTT. It translates to CASSGDRGRRRDSPLHF.

This clone was counted between two and nine times. The genes are TRBV19 and TRBJ2-4, with 14 nucleotides matching TRBD2. The trim removed 4 bases at V and 0 bases at J, leaving 8 bases unmatched. CDR1 and CDR2 from the germline V gene are LNHDA and SQIVND (reference sequence). The CDR3 runs 19 residues. The CDR3 here is CASSTRLAGGPLAKNIQYF. CDR3 nucleotide sequence: TGTGCCAGTAGTACGAGACTAGCGGGGGGGCCACTAGCCAAAAACATTCAGTACTTC.

The J gene is TRBJ1-1, the V gene TRBV21-1. TRBV21-1 is a known pseudogene. The CDR3 is made up of 18 amino acids. CDR3 region: CASSQLARSGGGGTEAFF. CDR3 nucleotide sequence: TGTGCCAGCAGCCAGCTAGCCCGGTCCGGGGGCGGGGGTACTGAAGCTTTCTTT.

The rearrangement joins TRBV7-9 to TRBJ1-1; the D gene is possibly TRBD1 (5 bases). From germline, CDR1 is SEHNR and CDR2 FQNEAQ (reference sequence). This CDR3 comprises 15 residues. Trimming removed 4 bases at V and 1 base at J, with 13 bases between. The CDR3 nucleotides are TGTGCCAGCAGCTGGTCGGGGGGACGGAACACTGAAGCTTTCTTT. Translated, it gives CASSWSGGRNTEAFF.

The rearrangement joins TRBV6-5 to TRBJ2-7, with 8 bases matching TRBD1. The junction had 7 bases not matched to a gene; V was cut back by 6 bases and J by 0 bases. Germline loops: CDR1 MNHEY, CDR2 SVGAGI. The CDR3 sequence is 15 residues long. The CDR3 spells CASSFRGLSSYEQYF. The CDR3 nucleotides read TGTGCCAGCAGCTTCAGGGGGCTGAGCTCCTACGAGCAGTACTTC.

V and J are TRBV5-1 and TRBJ2-1; 8 bases are a match to TRBD1. Germline-derived CDR1 and CDR2 are SGHRS and YFSETQ. V lost 2 bases and J lost 0; bases outside the gene matches: 13. The CDR3 covers 19 residues. The CDR3 region has the DNA TGCGCCAGCAGCTTCGGGGGACAGGTGTTTCTGCGCTCCTACAATGAGCAGTTCTTC. Protein sequence: CASSFGGQVFLRSYNEQFF.

V gene TRBV29-1 combines with J gene TRBJ2-1; TRBD1 matches 7 bases. Germline lookup yields CDR1 SQVTM and CDR2 ANQGSEA. J gave up 7 bases and V 7 bases, and 22 bases lay outside the gene matches. This CDR3 has 17 residues. The CDR3 protein is CSGVTYLTGQVGNEQFF. The CDR3 DNA reads as TGCAGCGGCGTAACTTATCTGACAGGGCAAGTGGGAAATGAGCAGTTCTTC.

This clone was found once. The V and J genes are TRBV6-6 and TRBJ1-2; 7 bases agree with TRBD1. The CDR3 is made up of 14 amino acids. Trimming took 5 bases from V and 4 from J; bases not matched to a gene: 7. Germline V gene lookup returns CDR1 MNHNY and CDR2 SVGAGI (reference sequence). In nucleotides, the CDR3 is TGTGCCAGCAGTCCCCCGACAGGGAGCTATGGCTACACCTTC. The encoded protein is CASSPPTGSYGYTF.

The chain links TRBV27 to TRBJ2-7; weak D call: TRBD1 (6 bases). The ends were cut back, 5 bases at V and 4 bases at J, with 18 bases in the middle. CDR1 and CDR2 from the germline V gene are MNHEY and SMNVEV (reference sequence). There are 15 residues in the CDR3. The CDR3 loop is CASSQTPGTPYEQYF. The CDR3 coding sequence is TGTGCCAGCAGTCAAACCCCCGGGACACCATACGAGCAGTACTTC.

V is TRBV9 and J is TRBJ2-3; D is ambiguous. V lost 3 bases and J lost 4, with 6 bases in between. The CDR3 contains 12 residues. Germline V lookup: CDR1 SGDLS, CDR2 YYNGEE. CDR3 sequence reads: CASSDYPDTQYF. CDR3 nucleotides: TGTGCCAGCAGCGACTACCCAGATACGCAGTATTTT.

CDR3 DNA: TGTGCCAGCAGCCTCCTTACGGGTAGCACAGATACGCAGTATTTT. It encodes CASSLLTGSTDTQYF. J is TRBJ2-3 and V is TRBV6-6; D is uncertain. The CDR3 has 15 residues. V lost 6 bases, J lost 0 bases, and 13 bases lay in between. Germline V lookup: CDR1 MNHNY, CDR2 SVGAGI (reference sequence).

V is TRBV7-2 and J is TRBJ2-3; D possibly corresponds to TRBD2 (5 bases). The CDR3 is made up of 13 amino acids. The germline V gene has CDR1 SGHTA and CDR2 FQGNSA. V was trimmed by 5 bases and J by 11 bases, leaving 17 bases between them. For the CDR3, the DNA is TGTGCCAGCAGCCGAGGGCCGGTAGTTTGGCAGTATTTT. Translated, it gives CASSRGPVVWQYF. The whole variable domain, remainder taken from reference TRBV7-2 and TRBJ2-3, is GAGVSQSPSNKVTEKGKDVELRCDPISGHTALYWYRQSLGQGLEFLIYFQGNSAPDKSGLPSDRFSAERTGGSVSTLTIQRTQQEDSAVYLCASSRGPVVWQYFGPGTRLTVL.

This chain joins TRBV2 and TRBJ1-1; 8 bases align to TRBD1. Germline lookup yields CDR1 SNHLY and CDR2 FYNNEI. J was trimmed by 1 base and V by 6 bases; bases with no gene match: 4. CDR3 length: 14 residues. CDR3 loop: CASRAGTGNTEAFF. CDR3 bases: TGTGCCAGCAGGGCCGGGACAGGGAACACTGAAGCTTTCTTT. The complete variable domain, with remaining parts taken from reference TRBV2 and TRBJ1-1, reads EPEVTQTPSHQVTQMGQEVILRCVPISNHLYFYWYRQILGQKVEFLVSFYNNEISEKSEIFDDQFSVERPDGSNFTLKIRSTKLEDSAMYFCASRAGTGNTEAFFGQGTRLTVV.

This chain connects TRBV4-1 to TRBJ2-7; TRBD2 aligns across 9 bases. The CDR3 consists of 17 residues. From germline, CDR1 is MGHRA and CDR2 YSYEKL. The V segment lost 0 bases and the J segment 1 base; nucleotides outside the gene matches: 7. As DNA, the CDR3 is TGCGCCAGCAGCCAAGAAGGGCTAGCGGGGCCTTCCTACGAGCAGTACTTC. Translated: CASSQEGLAGPSYEQYF.

The J gene is TRBJ1-2, the V gene TRBV5-4, with 7 bases identical to TRBD1. The CDR3 spans 14 residues. Germline V gene data show CDR1 as SGHNT and CDR2 as YYREEE (reference sequence). The ends lost 3 bases at V and 0 bases at J; junction bases unmatched: 2. The CDR3 loop is CASSSGTANYGYTF. CDR3 DNA: TGTGCCAGCAGCTCCGGGACAGCTAACTATGGCTACACCTTC. Together with reference TRBV5-4 and TRBJ1-2, the CDR3 gives the full variable domain: ETGVTQSPTHLIKTRGQQVTLRCSSQSGHNTVSWYQQALGQGPQFIFQYYREEENGRGNFPPRFSGLQFPNYSSELNVNALELDDSALYLCASSSGTANYGYTFGSGTRLTVV.

The V call is TRBV28, the J call TRBJ1-6; 9 nucleotides agree with TRBD1. With 6 bases clipped from V and 6 bases from J, the junction kept 6 bases outside the gene matches. The CDR3 covers 15 residues. CDR1 and CDR2 from the germline V gene are MDHEN and SYDVKM. The chain's CDR3 is CASRRVTGGNSPLHF. The CDR3 DNA is TGTGCCAGCAGGCGAGTGACAGGGGGTAATTCACCCCTCCACTTT.

In this sample, this clone turned up once. This chain links TRBV9 with TRBJ1-2, with D perhaps matching TRBD1 (6 bases). This CDR3 spans 15 amino acids. The germline gives CDR1 SGDLS, CDR2 YYNGEE. V was pared by 4 bases and J by 0 bases, with 13 bases between. The CDR3 is CASSLDGGSNYGYTF. Here the CDR3 DNA reads TGTGCCAGCAGCCTAGATGGGGGCTCTAACTATGGCTACACCTTC. The full variable domain, completed using reference TRBV9 and TRBJ1-2, is DSGVTQTPKHLITATGQRVTLRCSPRSGDLSVYWYQQSLDQGLQFLIQYYNGEERAKGNILERFSAQQFPDLHSELNLSSLELGDSALYFCASSLDGGSNYGYTFGSGTRLTVV.

The chain is built from TRBV19 and TRBJ2-2, with 10 bases fitting TRBD1. With V trimmed by 4 bases and J by 3 bases, 2 bases remained unmatched. Germline loops: CDR1 LNHDA, CDR2 SQIVND (reference sequence). CDR3 size: 15 residues. As DNA, the CDR3 is TGTGCCAGTAGTACGGGACAGGGGTACACCGGGGAGCTGTTTTTT. It is translated as CASSTGQGYTGELFF. Complete variable domain (other parts from reference TRBV19 and TRBJ2-2): DGGITQSPKYLFRKEGQNVTLSCEQNLNHDAMYWYRQDPGQGLRLIYYSQIVNDFQKGDIAEGYSVSREKKESFPLTVTSAQKNPTAFYLCASSTGQGYTGELFFGEGSRLTVL.

The chain couples TRBV18 to TRBJ1-2; tentatively, D is TRBD1 (6 bases). This CDR3 has 14 residues. Germline V lookup: CDR1 KGHSH, CDR2 LQKENI. V dropped 2 bases and J dropped 5 bases, with 12 bases sitting between them. The CDR3 is CASSPVMGQYGYTF. In DNA, the CDR3 is TGTGCCAGCTCACCAGTTATGGGACAATATGGCTACACCTTC.

V and J are TRBV4-1 and TRBJ2-7; 11 bases line up with TRBD1. The germline V gene has CDR1 MGHRA and CDR2 YSYEKL. V trimming: 0 bases; J trimming: 0 bases; junction bases outside the gene matches: 10. The CDR3 has 19 amino acids. The CDR3 loop is CASSQDPPDRGPSSYEQYF. CDR3 sequence (DNA): TGCGCCAGCAGCCAAGACCCTCCGGACAGGGGGCCGAGCTCCTACGAGCAGTACTTC.

This chain joins TRBV12-3 or TRBV12-4 and TRBJ2-5, with a possible D match to TRBD2 (5 bases). CDR3 length: 13 residues. V dropped 5 bases and J dropped 5 bases, with 12 bases sitting between them. This chain's CDR3 is CASSGSRGETQYF. The DNA for the CDR3 is TGTGCCAGCAGTGGCTCGAGAGGGGAGACCCAGTACTTC.

The rearrangement links TRBV9 to TRBJ2-3, with TRBD2 matching over 7 bases. Germline CDR1 SGDLS, CDR2 YYNGEE. The ends lost 0 bases at V and 0 bases at J; junction bases unmatched: 7. This CDR3 region has 17 residues. For the CDR3, the DNA is TGTGCCAGCAGCGTAGGAAACACGGGGGGAAGCACAGATACGCAGTATTTT. Translation gives CASSVGNTGGSTDTQYF.